This passage covers 23 T cell receptor beta chains from one sample sequenced in a study of technical replicates of blood from several donors. The assay was immunoSEQ multiplex PCR, and TCRdb's table has in-frame clones only and misses some. Of approximately 45,000 clones listed, over 95% are singletons. The sequencing input was T cells isolated from PBMCs. These receptors originate from a human donor in good health.

This clone was recorded only once. This chain uses TRBV11-3 with TRBJ2-7; TRBD2 aligns across 12 bases. The germline CDR1 and CDR2 sequences are SGHNT and YENEEA. V was pared by 7 bases and J by 2 bases, with 6 bases of the junction left unmatched. The CDR3 loop spans 15 amino acids. CDR3 loop: CASTGGLAGPYEQYF. The CDR3 region has the DNA TGTGCCAGCACCGGGGGACTAGCGGGCCCCTACGAGCAGTACTTC.

The V and J genes are TRBV10-3 and TRBJ1-5, with 8 nucleotides matching TRBD1. The CDR3 has 14 amino acids. V lost 3 bases and J lost 10; bases outside the gene matches: 8. Germline V gene data show CDR1 as ENHRY and CDR2 as SYGVKD. The chain's CDR3 is CAISDYVQGEPQHF. The CDR3 DNA is TGTGCCATCAGTGACTATGTACAGGGGGAACCCCAGCATTTT.

This chain links TRBV11-3 with TRBJ2-5, with D tentatively TRBD2 (5 bases). V was pared by 7 bases and J by 5 bases, with 11 bases between. Per germline, CDR1 SGHNT and CDR2 YENEEA. This CDR3 region has 12 residues. The CDR3 spells CASTVSGETQYF. In nucleotides, the CDR3 is TGTGCCAGCACTGTCTCGGGGGAGACCCAGTACTTC.

V gene TRBV19 combines with J gene TRBJ2-1; the D gene is possibly TRBD2 (6 bases). Trimming removed 3 bases from V and 2 bases from J, with 14 bases in between. Germline CDR1 LNHDA, CDR2 SQIVND (reference sequence). The CDR3 runs to 16 residues. CDR3 sequence: CASSMGGETAYNEQFF. CDR3 nucleotide sequence: TGTGCCAGTAGTATGGGAGGCGAAACGGCCTACAATGAGCAGTTCTTC.

The rearrangement uses TRBV5-8 and TRBJ1-5; no definite D call. The V and J ends lost 4 bases and 6 bases respectively, with 11 bases between them. This CDR3 is built from 13 residues. Looked up from germline, CDR1 is SGHTS and CDR2 is YDEGEE. The CDR3: CASSPPVSQPQHF. In DNA, the CDR3 is TGTGCCAGCAGCCCCCCGGTATCTCAGCCCCAGCATTTT.

V usage is TRBV12-2 and J usage is TRBJ1-2; the tabulated D call, TRBD1, remains unverified against the DNA. TRBV12-2 is recorded as a pseudogene. The CDR3 contains 13 residues. The CDR3 spells CASQKGQAYGYTF. The CDR3 bases are TGTGCAAGTCAAAAGGGGCAGGCCTATGGCTACACCTTC.

The rearrangement uses TRBV11-2 and TRBJ1-2, with D perhaps TRBD1 (5 bases). The CDR3 has 16 amino acids. The V and J ends lost 1 base and 3 bases respectively, with 15 bases between them. Germline V gives CDR1 SGHAT, CDR2 FQNNGV. This CDR3 reads CASSLGPRVVDYGYTF. For the CDR3, the DNA is TGTGCCAGCAGCTTAGGACCCAGGGTAGTGGACTATGGCTACACCTTC.

This chain connects TRBV7-9 to TRBJ2-1; D is undetermined. In germline, CDR1 is SEHNR, CDR2 FQNEAQ (reference sequence). The CDR3 is 12 amino acids. The germline V and J ends were trimmed by 3 bases and 8 bases, with 8 bases remaining between them. This chain's CDR3 is CASSFSSDEQFF. CDR3 DNA sequence: TGTGCCAGCAGCTTTTCGAGCGATGAGCAGTTCTTC.

The chain uses TRBV6-5 and TRBJ2-7, with 8 positions matching TRBD1. Unmatched junction bases numbered 8, after V lost 6 bases and J lost 4 bases. The V gene's germline CDR1 is MNHEY and CDR2 SVGAGI. The CDR3 length is 14 residues. In DNA form, the CDR3 reads TGTGCCAGCAGCCGGGACAGGTCCTTATACGAGCAGTACTTC. Its protein is CASSRDRSLYEQYF.

The chain recombines TRBV9 with TRBJ1-4; D possibly corresponds to TRBD1 (5 bases). The V gene's germline CDR1 is SGDLS and CDR2 YYNGEE. This CDR3 spans 14 amino acids. V lost 4 bases, J lost 8 bases, and 15 bases lay in between. CDR3 sequence reads: CASSSGGVDEKLFF. The CDR3 nucleotides are TGTGCCAGCAGCTCTGGGGGGGTGGACGAAAAACTGTTTTTT.

The genes are TRBV10-3 and TRBJ1-3; D is possibly TRBD1 (5 bases). The germline V and J ends were trimmed by 2 bases and 3 bases, with 11 bases remaining between them. Germline values: CDR1 ENHRY, CDR2 SYGVKD. The CDR3 runs 15 residues. The CDR3 bases are TGTGCCATCAGTGAGGCAACAGGTTTTGGAAACACCATATATTTT. It codes for CAISEATGFGNTIYF.

The chain has TRBV25-1 and TRBJ1-2; D ambiguous. The CDR3 covers 13 residues. V gave up 3 bases and J gave up 4 bases, with 9 bases separating them. From germline, CDR1 is MGHDK and CDR2 SYGVNS. CDR3 DNA: TGTGCCAGCAGTGATTGGTCGGGCTATGGCTACACCTTC. Amino acids: CASSDWSGYGYTF.

CDR3 nucleotide sequence: TGTGCCAGCAGCCACAGCGGATCTAGCACAGATACGCAGTATTTT. Its translation: CASSHSGSSTDTQYF. The chain has TRBV7-2 and TRBJ2-3, with a possible D match to TRBD2 (5 bases). V lost 5 bases and J lost 0, with 12 bases in between. The CDR3 is 15 residues long. Germline-derived CDR1 and CDR2 are SGHTA and FQGNSA.

V gene TRBV4-3 combines with J gene TRBJ2-1; no definite D call. CDR1 LGHNA and CDR2 YSLEER come from the germline V gene. Trimming took 1 base from V and 0 from J, leaving 10 bases between them. The CDR3 is 16 residues long. This chain's CDR3 is CASSQGYRLSYNEQFF. The DNA of the CDR3 is TGCGCCAGCAGCCAAGGATATAGACTCTCCTACAATGAGCAGTTCTTC.

The chain links TRBV10-3 to TRBJ1-2; TRBD1 matches at 11 bases. The germline CDR1 and CDR2 sequences are ENHRY and SYGVKD. The CDR3 totals 14 residues. V dropped 3 bases and J dropped 6; count of bases not matched to a gene: 3. CDR3 sequence (DNA): TGTGCCATCAGTGAAGGGGGACAGGGGGATGGCTACACCTTC. Amino acids: CAISEGGQGDGYTF.

J is TRBJ1-5 and V is TRBV27, with D tentatively TRBD1 (5 bases). V gave up 4 bases and J gave up 4 bases, with 8 bases separating them. CDR3 length equals 13 residues. Germline values: CDR1 MNHEY, CDR2 SMNVEV (reference sequence). This CDR3 reads CASSWGGNQPQHF. The CDR3 region has the DNA TGTGCCAGCAGTTGGGGCGGAAATCAGCCCCAGCATTTT.

This CDR3 is CASSLLRTYNEQFF. The CDR3 nucleotides read TGTGCCAGCAGCTTACTGCGGACCTACAATGAGCAGTTCTTC. The J gene is TRBJ2-1, the V gene TRBV13; no firm D call. Germline CDR1 is PRHDT and CDR2 is FYEKMQ (reference sequence). CDR3 length: 14 amino acids. V lost 2 bases and J lost 2, with 7 bases in between.

The rearrangement joins TRBV30 to TRBJ2-2; 8 bases are shared with TRBD1. Germline V CDR1 and CDR2: GTSNPN, SVGIG (reference sequence). CDR3 size: 9 residues. The V segment lost 5 bases and the J segment 16 bases; nucleotides outside the gene matches: 3. CDR3 residues: CAWGTGRFF. CDR3 nucleotide sequence: TGTGCCTGGGGGACAGGCCGGTTTTTT. The full variable domain, rest sourced from reference TRBV30 and TRBJ2-2, is SQTIHQWPATLVQPVGSPLSLECTVEGTSNPNLYWYRQAAGRGLQLLFYSVGIGQISSEVPQNLSASRPQDRQFILSSKKLLLSDSGFYLCAWGTGRFFGEGSRLTVL.

The CDR3 DNA is TGTGCCAGCGGCCTTCGCGGAGGCCCCTACGAGCAGTACTTC. It encodes CASGLRGGPYEQYF. The J gene is TRBJ2-7, the V gene TRBV27; weak D call: TRBD2 (5 bases). Trimming stripped 8 bases from V and 2 bases from J, with 16 bases between. The CDR3 loop spans 14 amino acids. CDR1 and CDR2 (germline): MNHEY, SMNVEV (reference sequence).

The CDR3: CASSPGQQVEAFF. The CDR3 DNA is TGTGCCAGCAGCCCGGGACAGCAGGTGGAAGCTTTCTTT. The chain uses TRBV7-9 and TRBJ1-1, with 7 bases aligning to TRBD1. The V gene end was trimmed by 5 bases and the J gene end by 8 bases; junction bases not matched to a gene: 8. CDR1 is SEHNR, CDR2 FQNEAQ, per germline (reference sequence). The CDR3 length is 13 residues.

This chain connects TRBV30 to TRBJ1-5; the D is unclear. Germline values: CDR1 GTSNPN, CDR2 SVGIG (reference sequence). This CDR3 comprises 12 residues. Trimming pared 2 bases from V and 4 bases from J, leaving 6 bases between. The CDR3 region is CAWSMRNQPQHF. DNA for the CDR3: TGTGCCTGGAGTATGCGGAATCAGCCCCAGCATTTT.

The genes are TRBV9 and TRBJ2-3, with TRBD2 matching over 10 bases. The CDR3 spans 15 residues. Per the germline V gene, CDR1 is SGDLS and CDR2 is YYNGEE. The V segment lost 2 bases and the J segment 6 bases; nucleotides outside the gene matches: 6. This CDR3 reads CASSVSGRPGDTQYF. As DNA, the CDR3 is TGTGCCAGCAGCGTTAGCGGGAGGCCGGGGGATACGCAGTATTTT. Full variable domain (rest looked up from reference TRBV9 and TRBJ2-3): DSGVTQTPKHLITATGQRVTLRCSPRSGDLSVYWYQQSLDQGLQFLIQYYNGEERAKGNILERFSAQQFPDLHSELNLSSLELGDSALYFCASSVSGRPGDTQYFGPGTRLTVL.

This chain links TRBV29-1 with TRBJ2-5, with TRBD1 matching 8 bases. In germline, CDR1 is SQVTM, CDR2 ANQGSEA. The CDR3 has 13 amino acids. The ends lost 5 bases at V and 2 bases at J; junction bases unmatched: 4. The CDR3 sequence: CSVRTGNQETQYF. In DNA, the CDR3 is TGCAGCGTTAGGACAGGGAATCAAGAGACCCAGTACTTC.